This TCR beta chain was obtained from a study of naive and memory T cell subsets. Both TRBC1 and TRBC2 were covered by a beta constant-region primer of two equimolar oligonucleotides. The ligated cDNA underwent four PCR rounds using SP2 and nested alpha and beta constant-region primers. TCRdb re-analysed the UMI-ligation and nested PCR reads in MiXCR, keeping a single row per CDR3 protein. The sample comprises 95,000 to 150,000 distinct CDR3 sequences, 36% of which are singletons, and 0.9% rests with the top ten. Alpha and beta libraries were amplified separately from the second PCR onward. This clonotype was observed a few times. Sequences were obtained from central memory CD4+ T cells from blood. The TCR sequence derives from a human donor in good health.

The CDR3 coding sequence is TGCGCCAGCAGCCAGGGACTAGCGGGGACCTACAATGAGCAGTTCTTC. Translated, it gives CASSQGLAGTYNEQFF. The chain employs TRBV4-3 and TRBJ2-1, with 13 bases identical to TRBD2. The germline V gene encodes CDR1 LGHNA and CDR2 YSLEER. This CDR3 region has 16 residues. The trim removed 3 bases at V and 2 bases at J, leaving 1 base unmatched.